This T cell receptor (beta chain) was identified in a study of tumor-infiltrating lymphocytes in localized non-small cell lung cancer. Across the whole study: Some samples were collected after neoadjuvant chemotherapy; smokers, never-smokers and several histologies were included. Each patient gave resected tumor and non-adjacent uninvolved lung tissue. Study outcomes and limitations: Available tissue quantity limited TCR sequencing to a patient subset. No T-cell fraction difference was seen between IM1 and IM2 tumors.

The V and J ends lost 1 base and 2 bases respectively, with 11 bases between them. Germline-derived CDR1 and CDR2 are SGHTA and FQGNSA. The CDR3 totals 15 residues. Using immunoSEQ multiplex PCR, the repertoire was profiled, and TCRdb retains in-frame clones only, with some absent. Among approximately 7,400 clones listed, 50% to 70% were seen once. Comment on this clone: What it binds is not known.

The source is a human donor with non-small cell lung cancer. J is TRBJ1-1 and V is TRBV7-2; possibly TRBD1 for D (6 bases). Material: uninvolved lung tissue not adjacent to the tumor. CDR3: CASSLVTGGNTEAFF. The CDR3 DNA reads as TGTGCCAGCAGCTTAGTAACCGGGGGCAACACTGAAGCTTTCTTT.